The sample holds a few counts of the clone carrying this TCR beta chain. The target antigen is unknown. The data are from a study of CD8 T cells in ankylosing spondylitis. Broader study findings: One TCR beta motif, made up of eight or nine highly homologous variants, appeared characteristic of ankylosing spondylitis blood. Some of these motif variants have turned up before, in reports on reactive arthritis synovial fluid and blood. Significantly higher representation of disease-linked clones was reported for matched ankylosing spondylitis synovial fluid.

Germline CDR1 is DFQATT and CDR2 is SNEGSKA (reference sequence). Trimming shortened V by 6 bases and J by 0 bases, and 8 bases separated the two germline ends. The CDR3 has 13 amino acids. MiXCR, run by TCRdb on the 5' RACE reads, gives a single entry per CDR3 protein. The sample has about 400,000 distinct CDR3 sequences; 20% to 25% are singletons. The specimen was blood, either unsorted or a sorted T cell fraction (not recorded which). This TCR was recovered from a male donor with ankylosing spondylitis or in good health (not recorded which). The chain has TRBV20-1 and TRBJ1-4; D ambiguous. In DNA form, the CDR3 reads TGCAGTGCCGGTGATACAACTAATGAAAAACTGTTTTTT. This translates into CSAGDTTNEKLFF.